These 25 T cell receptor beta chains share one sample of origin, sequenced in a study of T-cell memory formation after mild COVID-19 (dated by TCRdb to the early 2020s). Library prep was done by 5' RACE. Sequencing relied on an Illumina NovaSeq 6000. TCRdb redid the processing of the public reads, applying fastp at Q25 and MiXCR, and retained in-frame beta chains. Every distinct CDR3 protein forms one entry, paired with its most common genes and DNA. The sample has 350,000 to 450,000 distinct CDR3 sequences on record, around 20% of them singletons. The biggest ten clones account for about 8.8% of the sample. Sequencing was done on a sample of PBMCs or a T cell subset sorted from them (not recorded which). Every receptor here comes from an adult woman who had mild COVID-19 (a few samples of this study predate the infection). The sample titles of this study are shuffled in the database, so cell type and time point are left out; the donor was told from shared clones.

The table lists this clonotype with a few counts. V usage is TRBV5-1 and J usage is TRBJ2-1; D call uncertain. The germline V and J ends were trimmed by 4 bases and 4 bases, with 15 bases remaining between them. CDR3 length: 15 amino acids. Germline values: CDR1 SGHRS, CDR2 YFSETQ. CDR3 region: CASSLDLPPYNEQFF. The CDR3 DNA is TGCGCCAGCAGCCTCGACTTGCCCCCATACAATGAGCAGTTCTTC.

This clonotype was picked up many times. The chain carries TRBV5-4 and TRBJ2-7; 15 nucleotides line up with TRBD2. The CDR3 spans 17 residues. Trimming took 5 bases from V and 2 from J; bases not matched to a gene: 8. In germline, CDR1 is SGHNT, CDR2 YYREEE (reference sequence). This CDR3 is CASSPGTSGGLTYEQYF. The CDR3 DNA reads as TGTGCCAGCAGTCCCGGGACTAGCGGGGGGCTTACCTACGAGCAGTACTTC.

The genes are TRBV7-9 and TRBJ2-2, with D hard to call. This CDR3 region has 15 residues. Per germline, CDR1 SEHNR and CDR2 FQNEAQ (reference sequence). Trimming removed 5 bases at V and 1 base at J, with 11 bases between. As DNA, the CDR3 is TGTGCCAGCAGCCCCTCTTCAGGGAACACCGGGGAGCTGTTTTTT. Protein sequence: CASSPSSGNTGELFF.

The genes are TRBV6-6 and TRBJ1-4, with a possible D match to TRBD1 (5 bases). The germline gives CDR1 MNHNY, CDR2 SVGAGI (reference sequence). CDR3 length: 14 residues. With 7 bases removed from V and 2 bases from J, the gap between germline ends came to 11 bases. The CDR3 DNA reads TGTGCCAGCAATAAGCAGGGTACTAATGAAAAACTGTTTTTT. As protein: CASNKQGTNEKLFF.

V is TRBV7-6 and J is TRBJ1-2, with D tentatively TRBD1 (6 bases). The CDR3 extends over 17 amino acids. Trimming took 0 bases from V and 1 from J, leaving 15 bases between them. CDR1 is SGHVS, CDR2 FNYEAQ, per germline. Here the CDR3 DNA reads TGTGCCAGCAGCTTAGCGGTAGGGGGTAGATTTAACTATGGCTACACCTTC. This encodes CASSLAVGGRFNYGYTF.

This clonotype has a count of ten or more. For the CDR3, the DNA is TGTGCCAGCAGTGACCCCCGTCTTATGAGCAATCAGCCCCAGCATTTT. The encoded protein is CASSDPRLMSNQPQHF. The chain has TRBV6-4 and TRBJ1-5, with no clear D. Trimming removed 2 bases from V and 1 base from J, with 12 bases in between. The V gene's germline CDR1 is MRHNA and CDR2 SNTAGT. CDR3 length: 16 amino acids.

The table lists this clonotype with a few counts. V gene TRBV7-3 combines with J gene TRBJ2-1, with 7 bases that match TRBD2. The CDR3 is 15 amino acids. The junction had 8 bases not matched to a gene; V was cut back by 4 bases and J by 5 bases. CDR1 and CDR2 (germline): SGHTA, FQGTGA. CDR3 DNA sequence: TGTGCCAGCAGCTCTCTCTCTAGCGGTCACAATGAGCAGTTCTTC. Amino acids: CASSSLSSGHNEQFF.

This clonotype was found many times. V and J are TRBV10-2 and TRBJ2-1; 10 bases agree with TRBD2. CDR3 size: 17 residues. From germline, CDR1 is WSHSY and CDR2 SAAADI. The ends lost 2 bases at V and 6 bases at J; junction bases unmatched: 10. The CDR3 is CASSEPGLASTLNEQFF. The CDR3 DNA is TGCGCCAGCAGTGAGCCGGGACTAGCGTCCACACTCAATGAGCAGTTCTTC.

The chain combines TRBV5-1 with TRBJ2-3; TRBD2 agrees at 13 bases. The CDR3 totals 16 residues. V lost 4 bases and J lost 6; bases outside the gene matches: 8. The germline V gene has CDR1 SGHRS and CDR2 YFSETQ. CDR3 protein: CASSRTSGSSWDTQYF. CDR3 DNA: TGCGCCAGCAGCCGGACTAGCGGGAGCTCTTGGGATACGCAGTATTTT.

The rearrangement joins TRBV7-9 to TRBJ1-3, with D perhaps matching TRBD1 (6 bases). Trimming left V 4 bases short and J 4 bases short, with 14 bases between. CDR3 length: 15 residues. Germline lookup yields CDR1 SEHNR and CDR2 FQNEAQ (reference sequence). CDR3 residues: CASSSSLGQGNTIYF. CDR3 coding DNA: TGTGCCAGCAGCTCCTCCTTGGGACAAGGAAACACCATATATTTT.

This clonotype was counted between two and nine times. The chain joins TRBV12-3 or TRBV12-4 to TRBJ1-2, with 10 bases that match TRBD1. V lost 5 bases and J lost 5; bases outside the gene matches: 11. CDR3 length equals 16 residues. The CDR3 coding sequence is TGTGCCAGCAGTGCGTCCGGGACAGGGGCCACATATGGCTACACCTTC. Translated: CASSASGTGATYGYTF.

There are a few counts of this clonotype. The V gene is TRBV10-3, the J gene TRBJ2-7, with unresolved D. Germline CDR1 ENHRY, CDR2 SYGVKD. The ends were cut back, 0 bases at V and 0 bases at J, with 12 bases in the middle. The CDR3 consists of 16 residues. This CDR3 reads CAISESLGLFSYEQYF. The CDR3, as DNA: TGTGCCATCAGTGAGTCACTGGGCTTATTCTCCTACGAGCAGTACTTC.

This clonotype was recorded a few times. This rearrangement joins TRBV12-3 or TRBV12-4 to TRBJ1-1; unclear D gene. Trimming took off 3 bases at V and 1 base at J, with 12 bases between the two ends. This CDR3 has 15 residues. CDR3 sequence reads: CASSFGPPPNTEAFF. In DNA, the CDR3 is TGTGCCAGCAGTTTCGGACCGCCACCGAACACTGAAGCTTTCTTT.

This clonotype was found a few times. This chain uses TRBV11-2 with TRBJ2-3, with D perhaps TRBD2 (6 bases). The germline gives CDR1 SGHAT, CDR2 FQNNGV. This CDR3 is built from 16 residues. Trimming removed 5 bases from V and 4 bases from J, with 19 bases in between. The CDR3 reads CASSPKPQLASDTQYF. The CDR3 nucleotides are TGTGCCAGCAGCCCCAAGCCCCAGCTAGCGTCAGATACGCAGTATTTT.

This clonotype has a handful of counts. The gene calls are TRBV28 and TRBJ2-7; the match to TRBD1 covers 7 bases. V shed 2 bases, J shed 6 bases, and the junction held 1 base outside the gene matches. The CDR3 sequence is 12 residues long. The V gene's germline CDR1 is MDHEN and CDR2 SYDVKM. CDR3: CASSLNRGEQYF. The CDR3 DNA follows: TGTGCCAGCAGTTTAAACAGGGGCGAGCAGTACTTC.

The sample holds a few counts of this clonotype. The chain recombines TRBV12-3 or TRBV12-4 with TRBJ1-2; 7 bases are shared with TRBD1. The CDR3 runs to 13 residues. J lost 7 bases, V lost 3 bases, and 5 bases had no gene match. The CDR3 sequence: CASSLGEGAGYTF. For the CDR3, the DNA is TGTGCCAGCAGTTTGGGGGAGGGGGCTGGCTACACCTTC.

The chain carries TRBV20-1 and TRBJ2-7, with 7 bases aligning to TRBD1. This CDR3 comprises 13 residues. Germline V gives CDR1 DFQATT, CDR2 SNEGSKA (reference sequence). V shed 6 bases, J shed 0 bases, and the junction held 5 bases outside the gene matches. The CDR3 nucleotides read TGCAGTGCAGTGGGGGACAGCTCCTACGAGCAGTACTTC. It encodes CSAVGDSSYEQYF.

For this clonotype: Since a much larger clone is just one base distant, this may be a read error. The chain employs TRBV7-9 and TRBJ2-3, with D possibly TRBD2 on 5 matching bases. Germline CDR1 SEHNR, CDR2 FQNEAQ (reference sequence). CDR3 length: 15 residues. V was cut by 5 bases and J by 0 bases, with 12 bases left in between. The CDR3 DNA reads TGTGCCAGCAGCCCGCGGGCGGCTAGCACAGATACGCAGTATTTT. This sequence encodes CASSPRAASTDTQYF.

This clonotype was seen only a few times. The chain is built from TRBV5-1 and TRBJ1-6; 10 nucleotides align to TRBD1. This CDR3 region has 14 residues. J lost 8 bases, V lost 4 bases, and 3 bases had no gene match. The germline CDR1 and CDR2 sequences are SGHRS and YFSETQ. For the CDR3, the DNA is TGCGCCAGCAGCCCAGGACAGGGGGATTCACCCCTCCACTTT. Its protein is CASSPGQGDSPLHF. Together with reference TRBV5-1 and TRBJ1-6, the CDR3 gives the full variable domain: KAGVTQTPRYLIKTRGQQVTLSCSPISGHRSVSWYQQTPGQGLQFLFEYFSETQRNKGNFPGRFSGRQFSNSRSEMNVSTLELGDSALYLCASSPGQGDSPLHFGNGTRLTVT.

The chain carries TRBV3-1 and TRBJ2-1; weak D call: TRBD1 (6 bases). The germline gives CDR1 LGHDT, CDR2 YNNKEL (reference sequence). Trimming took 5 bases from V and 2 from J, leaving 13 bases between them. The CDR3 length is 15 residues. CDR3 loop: CASSFQGTTYNEQFF. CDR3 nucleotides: TGTGCCAGCAGCTTTCAGGGGACAACCTACAATGAGCAGTTCTTC.

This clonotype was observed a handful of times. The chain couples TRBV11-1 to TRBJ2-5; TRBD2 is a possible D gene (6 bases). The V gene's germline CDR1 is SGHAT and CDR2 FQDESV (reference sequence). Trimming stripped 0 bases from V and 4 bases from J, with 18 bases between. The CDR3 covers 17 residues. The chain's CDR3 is CASSLALRGGGAETQYF. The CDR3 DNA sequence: TGTGCCAGCAGCTTAGCCCTCCGTGGCGGAGGGGCAGAGACCCAGTACTTC.

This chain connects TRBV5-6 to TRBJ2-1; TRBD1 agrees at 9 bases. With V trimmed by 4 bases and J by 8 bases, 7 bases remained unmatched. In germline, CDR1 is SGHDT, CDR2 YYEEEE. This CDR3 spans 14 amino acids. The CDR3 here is CASSPGTGWHEQFF. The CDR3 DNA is TGTGCCAGCAGCCCCGGGACAGGGTGGCATGAGCAGTTCTTC.

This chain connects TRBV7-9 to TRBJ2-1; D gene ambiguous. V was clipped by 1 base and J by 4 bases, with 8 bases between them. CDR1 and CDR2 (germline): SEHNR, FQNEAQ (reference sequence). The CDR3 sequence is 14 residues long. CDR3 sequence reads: CASSLDLLYNEQFF. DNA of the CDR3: TGTGCCAGCAGCTTAGATCTATTATACAATGAGCAGTTCTTC.

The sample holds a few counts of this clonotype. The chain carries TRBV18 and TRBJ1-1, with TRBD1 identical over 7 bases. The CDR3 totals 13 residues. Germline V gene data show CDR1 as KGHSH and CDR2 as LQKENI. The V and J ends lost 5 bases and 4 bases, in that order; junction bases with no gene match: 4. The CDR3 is CASSKGTATEAFF. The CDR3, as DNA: TGTGCCAGCTCAAAGGGGACAGCCACTGAAGCTTTCTTT.

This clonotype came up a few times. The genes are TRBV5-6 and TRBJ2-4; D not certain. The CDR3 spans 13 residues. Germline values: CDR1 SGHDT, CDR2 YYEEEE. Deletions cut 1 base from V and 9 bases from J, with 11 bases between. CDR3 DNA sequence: TGTGCCAGCAGCTTGAAAGGTTCGTCCATTCAGTACTTC. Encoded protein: CASSLKGSSIQYF.